What follows describes a single T cell receptor beta chain. Its target is unknown. TCRdb itself ran the RT-PCR reads through MiXCR, one entry per CDR3 protein. The table shows roughly 780,000 distinct CDR3 sequences, with around 18% occurring only once. CDR3 length equals 14 residues. Trimming shortened V by 0 bases and J by 2 bases, and 7 bases separated the two germline ends. Germline lookup yields CDR1 SGHKS and CDR2 YYEKEE (reference sequence). These data originate in a study of response to subunit inactivated influenza vaccine. Study-level findings and limits: Few new T cells, the authors suggested, are recruited by each seasonal influenza vaccination.

This clonotype was obtained from a man between 45 and 60 years old who received an inactivated influenza vaccine. V and J are TRBV5-5 and TRBJ2-3, with D unresolved. This specimen consisted of PBMCs from blood, obtained about 5 days after vaccination. The CDR3 DNA follows: TGTGCCAGCAGCTTGGACAGCCCCACAGATACGCAGTATTTT. This codes for CASSLDSPTDTQYF.